This entry lists 18 T cell receptor beta chains sequenced from one sample in a study of cytomegalovirus exposure and HLA in healthy donors. The PCR ran on 60 Vbeta and 13 Jbeta primers. Here immunoSEQ multiplex PCR was the method, and the copy in TCRdb shows in-frame clones only, minus some. The sample carries around 100,000 clones, roughly 74% recorded once. Sequenced: PBMCs. Receptors originate from a woman in her twenties or thirties in good health and CMV-seronegative.

This chain links TRBV11-3 with TRBJ2-2, with a possible D match to TRBD1 (6 bases). Germline V gene sequence: CDR1 SGHNT, CDR2 YENEEA. This CDR3 is built from 13 residues. Trimming removed 5 bases from V and 7 bases from J, with 11 bases in between. The CDR3 DNA sequence: TGTGCCAGCAGCCCTAGGGGGAACGGGGAGCTGTTTTTT. It is translated as CASSPRGNGELFF.

The genes are TRBV5-6 and TRBJ2-5; 7 positions match TRBD1. The CDR3 covers 14 residues. The germline CDR1 and CDR2 sequences are SGHDT and YYEEEE. V lost 4 bases, J lost 4 bases, and 7 bases stayed unmatched. The CDR3 protein is CASSQTGPGETQYF. As DNA, the CDR3 is TGTGCCAGCAGCCAGACAGGGCCAGGAGAGACCCAGTACTTC.

The CDR3 loop reads CASSMGGVGYGYTF. The CDR3, as DNA: TGTGCCAGTAGTATGGGAGGTGTTGGCTATGGCTACACCTTC. This chain connects TRBV19 to TRBJ1-2; D not resolved. This CDR3 is 14 amino acids long. From germline, CDR1 is LNHDA and CDR2 SQIVND (reference sequence). Trimming pared 3 bases from V and 4 bases from J, leaving 12 bases between.

J is TRBJ2-1 and V is TRBV30; 9 bases align to TRBD1. With 8 bases clipped from V and 5 bases from J, the junction kept 10 bases outside the gene matches. Looked up from germline, CDR1 is GTSNPN and CDR2 is SVGIG (reference sequence). The CDR3 has 14 residues. DNA of the CDR3: TGTGCCGCCAACGGACAGGGGCGAGACAATGAGCAGTTCTTC. Translating gives CAANGQGRDNEQFF.

This chain joins TRBV7-2 and TRBJ1-1; D unresolved. The germline V gene encodes CDR1 SGHTA and CDR2 FQGNSA. Trimming shortened V by 1 base and J by 0 bases, and 9 bases separated the two germline ends. This CDR3 has 15 amino acids. CDR3 nucleotides: TGTGCCAGCAGCTTAGTGAGGAACATGAACACTGAAGCTTTCTTT. It yields the protein CASSLVRNMNTEAFF.

About this clone: One junction end does not reproduce the germline sequence, and a read error may be involved. V gene TRBV7-9 combines with J gene TRBJ2-7; maybe TRBD1 (6 bases). CDR3 length: 16 amino acids. Germline values: CDR1 SEHNR, CDR2 FQNEAQ (reference sequence). Here the CDR3 DNA reads TGTTCCAGCAGCTCCCATACAGGGTCCGTCTCCTACGAGCAGTACTTC. This sequence encodes CSSSSHTGSVSYEQYF.

V usage is TRBV6-5 and J usage is TRBJ1-2; no clear D gene. From germline, CDR1 is MNHEY and CDR2 SVGAGI. V gave up 0 bases and J gave up 5 bases, with 10 bases separating them. This CDR3 comprises 14 residues. The CDR3 spells CASSYSFGGYGYTF. The DNA for the CDR3 is TGTGCCAGCAGTTACTCATTCGGCGGATATGGCTACACCTTC.

The chain uses TRBV10-3 and TRBJ2-5; 9 nucleotides line up with TRBD2. The junction had 11 bases not matched to a gene; V was cut back by 6 bases and J by 0 bases. Germline loops: CDR1 ENHRY, CDR2 SYGVKD. This CDR3 spans 17 amino acids. The CDR3 region has the DNA TGTGCCATCAGCGGAGGGACTAGCAGCGGGTACCAAGAGACCCAGTACTTC. This sequence encodes CAISGGTSSGYQETQYF.

V gene TRBV27 combines with J gene TRBJ2-2; 10 bases are shared with TRBD1. The CDR3 covers 15 residues. CDR1 is MNHEY, CDR2 SMNVEV, per germline (reference sequence). V lost 6 bases and J lost 8; bases outside the gene matches: 9. CDR3 bases: TGTGCCAGCAGCCGCCGGGACAGGGGATCAGGGGAGCTGTTTTTT. Protein sequence: CASSRRDRGSGELFF.

This clone was found a few times. The chain combines TRBV2 with TRBJ2-3, with D maybe TRBD2 (6 bases). Germline V lookup: CDR1 SNHLY, CDR2 FYNNEI. The CDR3 sequence is 14 residues long. V was shortened by 7 bases and J by 4 bases, with 15 bases between the two germline ends. CDR3: CASKERLAADTQYF. CDR3 DNA: TGTGCCAGCAAGGAGCGGTTAGCGGCAGATACGCAGTATTTT.

V and J are TRBV7-8 and TRBJ1-5; D not resolved. The CDR3 sequence is 15 residues long. The V and J ends lost 5 bases and 1 base respectively, with 12 bases between them. Germline CDR1 is SGHVS and CDR2 is FQNEAQ. CDR3 loop: CASSRGLFSNQPQHF. CDR3 bases: TGTGCCAGCAGCCGAGGACTGTTCAGCAATCAGCCCCAGCATTTT.

The V gene is TRBV7-8, the J gene TRBJ2-7; TRBD2 agrees at 11 bases. The CDR3 covers 15 residues. Germline V gene lookup returns CDR1 SGHVS and CDR2 FQNEAQ. After removal of 3 bases from V and 5 bases from J, the junction contained 6 bases not matched to a gene. CDR3 region: CASSFSGTSGHEQYF. The CDR3 nucleotides read TGTGCCAGCAGCTTTTCCGGGACTAGCGGTCACGAGCAGTACTTC.

The chain uses TRBV9 and TRBJ1-2, with 11 bases matching TRBD1. Trimming at V came to 0 bases and at J to 2 bases, leaving 9 bases not matched to a gene. There are 18 residues in the CDR3. The germline V gene encodes CDR1 SGDLS and CDR2 YYNGEE. The CDR3 here is CASSVAMDRGRFNYGYTF. The CDR3 nucleotides read TGTGCCAGCAGCGTAGCCATGGACAGGGGGCGCTTCAACTATGGCTACACCTTC.

The chain couples TRBV19 to TRBJ1-2; D unresolved. CDR1 LNHDA and CDR2 SQIVND come from the germline V gene (reference sequence). The V end was cut by 7 bases, the J end by 5 bases, with 20 bases between. The CDR3 runs to 15 residues. The chain's CDR3 is CASIAQDTKTYGYTF. The DNA for the CDR3 is TGTGCCAGTATTGCCCAGGATACAAAGACATATGGCTACACCTTC.

This clone occurred a few times. The chain joins TRBV14 to TRBJ2-1, with 8 bases that match TRBD1. Germline trimming cut 5 bases from V and 9 bases from J; bases unmatched to any gene: 9. CDR1 is SGHDN and CDR2 is FVKESK in the germline V gene. The CDR3 is made up of 14 amino acids. The CDR3 here is CASSYTTGVLEQFF. DNA for the CDR3: TGTGCCAGCAGCTATACGACAGGGGTCCTTGAGCAGTTCTTC.

This chain uses TRBV2 with TRBJ1-1; 8 positions match TRBD1. From germline, CDR1 is SNHLY and CDR2 FYNNEI. With V trimmed by 5 bases and J by 2 bases, 4 bases remained unmatched. This CDR3 comprises 14 residues. CDR3 region: CASSTDRVNTEAFF. The CDR3 nucleotides are TGTGCCAGCAGTACGGACAGGGTAAACACTGAAGCTTTCTTT.

The chain has TRBV27 and TRBJ2-5; 8 bases map to TRBD2. The CDR3 spans 14 residues. Germline V gene sequence: CDR1 MNHEY, CDR2 SMNVEV (reference sequence). Unmatched junction bases numbered 5, after V lost 3 bases and J lost 5 bases. CDR3 sequence reads: CASSFSGTWETQYF. CDR3 nucleotides: TGTGCCAGCAGTTTTAGCGGGACTTGGGAGACCCAGTACTTC.

J is TRBJ2-2 and V is TRBV18; D possibly corresponds to TRBD1 (5 bases). The CDR3 is 17 residues long. Germline lookup yields CDR1 KGHSH and CDR2 LQKENI. Between the trimmed V and J ends, which lost 2 bases and 2 bases, there was a span of 15 bases. DNA of the CDR3: TGTGCCAGCTCACCAACCCCCCAGGGAATAAACACCGGGGAGCTGTTTTTT. It codes for CASSPTPQGINTGELFF.